These 11 T cell receptor beta chains were sequenced from one sample in a study of beta chain features in type 1 diabetes. The isolated RNA, all of it, was reverse transcribed, so expressed TCRB transcripts were what got sequenced. The assay was immunoSEQ multiplex PCR, and TCRdb's table has in-frame clones only and misses some. Of 240,000 or so clones in the sample, around 65% were seen once. The specimen was naive CD4+ T cells from blood. The receptors here all came from a young man in good health.

The V call is TRBV29-1, the J call TRBJ2-7, with D tentatively TRBD1 (5 bases). The CDR3 spans 12 residues. CDR1 SQVTM and CDR2 ANQGSEA come from the germline V gene. V lost 3 bases to trimming and J lost 4 bases, with 10 bases between them. The CDR3, as DNA: TGCAGCGTTGAGCGGACACCGTACGAGCAGTACTTC. Protein product: CSVERTPYEQYF.

The chain employs TRBV6-5 and TRBJ2-3; D is unclear. V was pared by 6 bases and J by 5 bases, with 6 bases between. The germline V gene encodes CDR1 MNHEY and CDR2 SVGAGI. The CDR3 sequence is 11 residues long. The CDR3 spells CASRQVDTQYF. CDR3 coding DNA: TGTGCCAGCAGGCAGGTAGATACGCAGTATTTT.

Concerning this clone itself: The identical CDR3 is also encoded by other nucleotide sequences in the sample. The V call is TRBV30, the J call TRBJ1-1; 7 bases map to TRBD1. This CDR3 comprises 13 residues. CDR1 and CDR2 (germline): GTSNPN, SVGIG (reference sequence). V shed 4 bases and J 0 bases; nucleotides not matched to a gene: 2. The CDR3 loop is CAWTTGMNTEAFF. DNA for the CDR3: TGTGCCTGGACGACAGGGATGAACACTGAAGCTTTCTTT.

The chain links TRBV29-1 to TRBJ2-5; 10 nucleotides agree with TRBD2. Germline lookup yields CDR1 SQVTM and CDR2 ANQGSEA. CDR3 length: 16 residues. The ends lost 7 bases at V and 2 bases at J; junction bases unmatched: 13. The CDR3 reads CSGTLAGRRPQETQYF. The CDR3 region has the DNA TGCAGCGGAACACTAGCGGGGAGGAGACCACAAGAGACCCAGTACTTC. Full variable domain (missing parts from reference TRBV29-1 and TRBJ2-5): SAVISQKPSRDICQRGTSLTIQCQVDSQVTMMFWYRQQPGQSLTLIATANQGSEATYESGFVIDKFPISRPNLTFSTLTVSNMSPEDSSIYLCSGTLAGRRPQETQYFGPGTRLLVL.

This clone was counted a single time. The V and J genes are TRBV5-6 and TRBJ1-1; a weak D match, TRBD1 (5 bases). The V end lost 4 bases, the J end lost 8 bases, and 24 bases lay between the germline ends. This CDR3 has 16 residues. Looked up from germline, CDR1 is SGHDT and CDR2 is YYEEEE. The CDR3, as DNA: TGTGCCAGCAGCCCTAGCTTGACAGCCTGGGAAAGAGAAGCTTTCTTT. Its protein is CASSPSLTAWEREAFF.

The J gene is TRBJ2-7, the V gene TRBV29-1; 7 bases match TRBD1. The CDR3 runs 13 residues. V shed 5 bases, J shed 3 bases, and the junction held 7 bases outside the gene matches. Looked up from germline, CDR1 is SQVTM and CDR2 is ANQGSEA. The CDR3 spells CSVIMDRNYEQYF. CDR3 in DNA: TGCAGCGTTATCATGGACAGGAACTACGAGCAGTACTTC.

This rearrangement joins TRBV30 to TRBJ2-7; D is tentatively TRBD1 or TRBD2 (5 bases each). The germline V and J ends were trimmed by 1 base and 5 bases, with 15 bases remaining between them. Germline-derived CDR1 and CDR2 are GTSNPN and SVGIG (reference sequence). There are 14 residues in the CDR3. This chain's CDR3 is CAWSGDGPGNEQYF. Here the CDR3 DNA reads TGTGCCTGGAGTGGGGACGGCCCGGGGAACGAGCAGTACTTC.

J is TRBJ1-5 and V is TRBV9; 8 bases line up with TRBD1. The J segment lost 5 bases and the V segment lost 7 bases, leaving 8 bases of the junction unmatched. The CDR3 runs 14 residues. Per germline, CDR1 SGDLS and CDR2 YYNGEE. CDR3 in DNA: TGTGCCAGCGGACGGGGACAGGCCGATCAGCCCCAGCATTTT. Amino acids: CASGRGQADQPQHF.

The chain links TRBV30 to TRBJ2-2; D might be TRBD1 (6 bases). The germline V and J ends were trimmed by 6 bases and 6 bases, with 26 bases remaining between them. The germline gives CDR1 GTSNPN, CDR2 SVGIG (reference sequence). The CDR3 has 17 residues. CDR3 bases: TGTGCCTGTCTACCCCCGGCGGGCAGGGGAAATCCCGGGGAGCTGTTTTTT. Translating gives CACLPPAGRGNPGELFF.

V and J are TRBV2 and TRBJ1-1; D gene uncertain. The germline gives CDR1 SNHLY, CDR2 FYNNEI. Trimming pared 8 bases from V and 0 bases from J, leaving 10 bases between. The CDR3 length is 13 residues. CDR3 nucleotides: TGTGCCAGCCGCGCAACTATGAACACTGAAGCTTTCTTT. It encodes CASRATMNTEAFF.

This clone has only a few counts. As DNA, the CDR3 is TGTGCCATCAGTGAGTCTGGTCCGTTCGGCTACACCTTC. As protein: CAISESGPFGYTF. V usage is TRBV10-3 and J usage is TRBJ1-2; D remains unclear. The CDR3 consists of 13 residues. V lost 0 bases and J 8 bases, leaving 10 bases between the germline ends. Germline assignment: CDR1 ENHRY and CDR2 SYGVKD.